Shown below are 8 T cell receptor beta chains from a single sample sequenced in a study of human T cells and chemical hapten exposure. Via MiXCR, TCRdb re-called the RACE reads, giving one row per CDR3 protein. The sample records 45,000 to 60,000 distinct CDR3 sequences, 9.3% being singletons. Time point meaning: patch test 1, 2 weeks after DPC sensitization. Specified treatment: therapeutic diphenylcyclopropenone sensitization with weekly scalp DPC. Material: whole blood, obtained in connection with sensitization to the hapten diphenylcyclopropenone (DPC). The receptors stem from a woman in her 40s with alopecia areata. Some clones in this sample may be carry-over from other donors' samples.

This clonotype occurred many times. The rearrangement links TRBV28 to TRBJ1-5; D not certain. Trimming took off 1 base at V and 4 bases at J, with 8 bases between the two ends. Germline lookup yields CDR1 MDHEN and CDR2 SYDVKM. This CDR3 comprises 14 residues. In nucleotides, the CDR3 is TGTGCCAGCAGTTTATTCACAGAAAATCAGCCCCAGCATTTT. Protein product: CASSLFTENQPQHF.

This clonotype was seen at least ten times. The rearrangement joins TRBV2 to TRBJ2-3; TRBD2 matches at 9 bases. Germline V lookup: CDR1 SNHLY, CDR2 FYNNEI. The V and J ends lost 2 bases and 0 bases, in that order; junction bases with no gene match: 3. The CDR3 sequence is 16 residues long. The CDR3 coding sequence is TGTGCCAGCAGTGAAAGGCTAGCGGGGAGCACAGATACGCAGTATTTT. Its protein is CASSERLAGSTDTQYF.

This clonotype was picked up a small number of times. The chain recombines TRBV19 with TRBJ2-3; 11 nucleotides agree with TRBD2. V lost 3 bases to trimming and J lost 6 bases; unmatched junction nucleotides: 5. The germline gives CDR1 LNHDA, CDR2 SQIVND (reference sequence). The CDR3 is 15 amino acids. The CDR3 reads CASSMLAGGGDTQYF. The CDR3 DNA is TGTGCCAGTAGTATGCTAGCGGGGGGAGGGGATACGCAGTATTTT.

This chain joins TRBV7-8 and TRBJ2-7; D gene ambiguous. This CDR3 spans 13 amino acids. In germline, CDR1 is SGHVS, CDR2 FQNEAQ. With 1 base removed from V and 4 bases from J, the gap between germline ends came to 8 bases. The CDR3 sequence is CASSLGQVYEQYF. CDR3 coding DNA: TGTGCCAGCAGCTTAGGTCAGGTTTACGAGCAGTACTTC. Supplemented by reference TRBV7-8 and TRBJ2-7, the full variable domain reads GAGVSQSPRYKVAKRGQDVALRCDPISGHVSLFWYQQALGQGPEFLTYFQNEAQLDKSGLPSDRFFAERPEGSVSTLKIQRTQQEDSAVYLCASSLGQVYEQYFGPGTRLTVT.

This clonotype was seen only a few times. This chain joins TRBV10-3 and TRBJ1-4; D is unresolved. CDR1 is ENHRY, CDR2 SYGVKD, per germline. This CDR3 spans 13 amino acids. V lost 3 bases and J 4 bases, leaving 6 bases between the germline ends. The CDR3 reads CAISDGINEKLFF. The CDR3 region has the DNA TGTGCCATCAGTGACGGAATTAATGAAAAACTGTTTTTT.

The chain carries TRBV20-1 and TRBJ1-1, with 9 bases matching TRBD1. The CDR3 runs to 15 residues. In germline, CDR1 is DFQATT, CDR2 SNEGSKA (reference sequence). V gave up 5 bases and J gave up 2 bases; unmatched junction bases: 9. The CDR3 region is CSAPPGQGFNTEAFF. The CDR3 coding sequence is TGCAGTGCTCCACCGGGACAGGGATTTAACACTGAAGCTTTCTTT.

This clonotype was seen repeatedly, ten times or more. The chain has TRBV2 and TRBJ2-2; D perhaps matches TRBD1 (6 bases). Germline-derived CDR1 and CDR2 are SNHLY and FYNNEI. V was cut by 7 bases and J by 7 bases, with 16 bases left in between. The CDR3 is made up of 14 amino acids. Here the CDR3 DNA reads TGTGCCAGCACTCGACACAGGGCGGACGGGGAGCTGTTTTTT. This translates into CASTRHRADGELFF. The full variable domain, with the rest looked up from reference TRBV2 and TRBJ2-2, is EPEVTQTPSHQVTQMGQEVILRCVPISNHLYFYWYRQILGQKVEFLVSFYNNEISEKSEIFDDQFSVERPDGSNFTLKIRSTKLEDSAMYFCASTRHRADGELFFGEGSRLTVL.

This sequence joins TRBV10-3 and TRBJ2-5; D gene unclear. Germline V CDR1 and CDR2: ENHRY, SYGVKD. This CDR3 has 13 amino acids. Deletions cut 6 bases from V and 1 base from J, with 9 bases between. This chain's CDR3 is CAISGVGQETQYF. CDR3 in DNA: TGTGCCATCAGCGGCGTCGGCCAAGAGACCCAGTACTTC.